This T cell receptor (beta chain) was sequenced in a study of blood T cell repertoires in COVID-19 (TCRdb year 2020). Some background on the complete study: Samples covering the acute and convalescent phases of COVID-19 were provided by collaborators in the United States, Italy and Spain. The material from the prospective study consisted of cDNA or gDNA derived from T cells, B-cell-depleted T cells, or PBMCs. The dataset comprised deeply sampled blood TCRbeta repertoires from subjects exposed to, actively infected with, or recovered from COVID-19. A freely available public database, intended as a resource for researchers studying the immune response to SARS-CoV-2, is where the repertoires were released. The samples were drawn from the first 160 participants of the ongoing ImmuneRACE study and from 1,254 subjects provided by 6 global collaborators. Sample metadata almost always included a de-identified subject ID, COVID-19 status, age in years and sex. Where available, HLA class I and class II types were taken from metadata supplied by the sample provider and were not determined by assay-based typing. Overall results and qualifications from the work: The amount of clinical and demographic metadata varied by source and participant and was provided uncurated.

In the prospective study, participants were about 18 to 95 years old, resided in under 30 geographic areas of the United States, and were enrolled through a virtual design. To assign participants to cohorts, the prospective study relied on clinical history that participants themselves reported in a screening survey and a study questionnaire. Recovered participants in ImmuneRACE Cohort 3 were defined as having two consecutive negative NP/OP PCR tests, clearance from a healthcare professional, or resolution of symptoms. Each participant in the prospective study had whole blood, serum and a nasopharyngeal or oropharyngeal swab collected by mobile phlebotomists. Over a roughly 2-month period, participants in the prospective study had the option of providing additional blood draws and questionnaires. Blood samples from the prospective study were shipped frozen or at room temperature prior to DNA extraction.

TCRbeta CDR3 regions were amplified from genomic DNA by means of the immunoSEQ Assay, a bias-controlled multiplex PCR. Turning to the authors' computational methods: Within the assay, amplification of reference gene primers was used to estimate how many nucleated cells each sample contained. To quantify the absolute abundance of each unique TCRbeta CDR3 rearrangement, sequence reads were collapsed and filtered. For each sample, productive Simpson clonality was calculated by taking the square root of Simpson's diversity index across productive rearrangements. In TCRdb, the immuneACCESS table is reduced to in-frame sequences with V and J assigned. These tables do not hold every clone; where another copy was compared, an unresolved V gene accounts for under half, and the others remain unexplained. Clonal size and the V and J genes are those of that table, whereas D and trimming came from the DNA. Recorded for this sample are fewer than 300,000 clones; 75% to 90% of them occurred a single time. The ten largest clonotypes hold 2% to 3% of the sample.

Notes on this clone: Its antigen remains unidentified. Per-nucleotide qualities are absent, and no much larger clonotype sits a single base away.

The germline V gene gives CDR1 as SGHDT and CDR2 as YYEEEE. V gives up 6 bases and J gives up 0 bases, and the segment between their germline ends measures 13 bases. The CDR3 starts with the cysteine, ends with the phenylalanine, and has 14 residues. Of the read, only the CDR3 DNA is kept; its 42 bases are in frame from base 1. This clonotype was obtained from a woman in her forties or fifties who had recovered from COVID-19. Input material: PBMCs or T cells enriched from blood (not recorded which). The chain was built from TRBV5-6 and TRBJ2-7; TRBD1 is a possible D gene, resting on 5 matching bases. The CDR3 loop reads CASTEVGDSYEQYF. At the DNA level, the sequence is TGTGCCAGCACCGAAGTAGGGGACTCCTACGAGCAGTACTTC. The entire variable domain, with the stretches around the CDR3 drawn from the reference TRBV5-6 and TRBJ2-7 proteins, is DAGVTQSPTHLIKTRGQQVTLRCSPKSGHDTVSWYQQALGQGPQFIFQYYEEEERQRGNFPDRFSGHQFPNYSSELNVNALLLGDSALYLCASTEVGDSYEQYFGPGTRLTVT.